Listed here are 27 T cell receptor beta chains from one sample, sequenced in a study of blood T cell repertoires in COVID-19 (dated by TCRdb to 2019 to 2021). Receptor libraries were prepared by the immunoSEQ multiplex PCR assay. TCRdb re-hosts the immuneACCESS table, in-frame sequences only. Its copies lack some clones; in the studies checked, an unresolved V gene accounts for under half of them, and the cause for the rest is not known. The sample profile shows about half a million clones; roughly 89% of them were found once. The leading ten clones occupy around 0.92% of the sample. The sequenced sample consisted of peripheral blood. These receptors were collected from a man younger than 35 with COVID-19, enrolled during active disease.

This chain links TRBV5-8 with TRBJ2-1, with 8 positions matching TRBD1. The germline CDR1 and CDR2 sequences are SGHTS and YDEGEE. J was trimmed by 0 bases and V by 5 bases; bases with no gene match: 4. CDR3 length: 15 residues. This chain's CDR3 is CASSRDRFSYNEQFF. The CDR3 DNA reads as TGTGCCAGCAGTCGGGACAGGTTCTCCTACAATGAGCAGTTCTTC.

J is TRBJ2-7 and V is TRBV7-9, with D possibly matching TRBD1 (5 bases). The germline V gene encodes CDR1 SEHNR and CDR2 FQNEAQ (reference sequence). V lost 1 base, J lost 3 bases, and 13 bases lay in between. The CDR3 covers 15 residues. CDR3 residues: CASSLGRVRDYEQYF. The DNA for the CDR3 is TGTGCCAGCAGCTTAGGCAGGGTCAGGGACTACGAGCAGTACTTC.

This clone appeared a single time. The rearrangement joins TRBV7-9 to TRBJ1-2, with D possibly matching TRBD1 (5 bases). V was trimmed by 4 bases and J by 6 bases, leaving 12 bases between them. Germline V lookup: CDR1 SEHNR, CDR2 FQNEAQ (reference sequence). The CDR3 is 13 amino acids. The CDR3 loop reads CASSSQGGNGYTF. The CDR3 nucleotides are TGTGCCAGCAGCTCGCAGGGAGGGAATGGCTACACCTTC. Complete variable domain (other parts from reference TRBV7-9 and TRBJ1-2): DTGVSQNPRHKITKRGQNVTFRCDPISEHNRLYWYRQTLGQGPEFLTYFQNEAQLEKSRLLSDRFSAERPKGSFSTLEIQRTEQGDSAMYLCASSSQGGNGYTFGSGTRLTVV.

The chain recombines TRBV12-3 or TRBV12-4 with TRBJ2-2; D is uncertain. Trimming shortened V by 8 bases and J by 7 bases, and 8 bases separated the two germline ends. There are 11 residues in the CDR3. The CDR3 protein is CASARSGELFF. CDR3 in DNA: TGTGCCAGCGCAAGGAGCGGGGAGCTGTTTTTT.

This chain connects TRBV6-5 to TRBJ1-5, with D tentatively TRBD1 (5 bases). The CDR3 runs to 14 residues. V lost 7 bases, J lost 0 bases, and 10 bases lay in between. Germline V lookup: CDR1 MNHEY, CDR2 SVGAGI. CDR3 loop: CASTGHYSNQPQHF. The CDR3 DNA sequence: TGTGCCAGCACAGGACACTATAGCAATCAGCCCCAGCATTTT.

This clone appeared a few times. This chain connects TRBV4-2 to TRBJ1-3; D unresolved. The CDR3 is made up of 16 amino acids. CDR1 LGHNA and CDR2 YNFKEQ come from the germline V gene. Between the trimmed V and J ends, which lost 1 base and 0 bases, there was a span of 10 bases. This CDR3 is CASSQVGRISGNTIYF. In DNA form, the CDR3 reads TGTGCCAGCAGCCAAGTTGGCCGAATCTCTGGAAACACCATATATTTT.

The sample holds one count of this clone. The chain joins TRBV19 to TRBJ2-7, with 9 bases matching TRBD1. Trimming removed 7 bases from V and 3 bases from J; junction bases left unmatched: 7. Germline V lookup: CDR1 LNHDA, CDR2 SQIVND (reference sequence). The CDR3 totals 14 residues. In nucleotides, the CDR3 is TGTGCCAGTAAAGGCGGGACAGGGTTCTACGAGCAGTACTTC. Residues: CASKGGTGFYEQYF.

The chain couples TRBV9 to TRBJ1-1, with 7 nucleotides matching TRBD1. This CDR3 region has 12 residues. J gave up 8 bases and V 3 bases, and 4 bases lay outside the gene matches. Per the germline V gene, CDR1 is SGDLS and CDR2 is YYNGEE. Written as DNA, the CDR3 is TGTGCCAGCAGCGGTACAGGGGTGGAAGCTTTCTTT. It encodes CASSGTGVEAFF.

V and J are TRBV27 and TRBJ2-3; 9 bases fit TRBD1. J was trimmed by 4 bases and V by 5 bases; bases with no gene match: 7. Germline CDR1 is MNHEY and CDR2 is SMNVEV (reference sequence). CDR3 length: 15 amino acids. The CDR3 nucleotides read TGTGCCAGCAGTCCCGGGACAGGGTATCCAGATACGCAGTATTTT. It yields the protein CASSPGTGYPDTQYF.

The genes are TRBV19 and TRBJ2-2; D is unclear. The length of the CDR3 is 13 residues. V was pared by 7 bases and J by 3 bases, with 9 bases between. Germline values: CDR1 LNHDA, CDR2 SQIVND (reference sequence). CDR3 amino acids: CASTLLDTGELFF. The CDR3 nucleotides read TGTGCCAGTACCCTTCTCGACACCGGGGAGCTGTTTTTT.

The chain recombines TRBV3-1 (or the pseudogene TRBV3-2) with TRBJ1-5; 9 bases are a match to TRBD1. V shed 4 bases and J 7 bases; nucleotides not matched to a gene: 5. Looked up from germline, CDR1 is LGHDT and CDR2 is YNNKEL (reference sequence). The CDR3 has 14 residues. CDR3: CASSPSGTGQPQHF. The CDR3 coding sequence is TGTGCCAGCAGCCCCTCCGGGACAGGGCAGCCCCAGCATTTT.

The chain links TRBV5-1 to TRBJ2-3; TRBD2 aligns across 15 bases. V lost 1 base and J lost 1; bases outside the gene matches: 10. CDR1 is SGHRS, CDR2 YFSETQ, per germline. CDR3 length: 20 residues. CDR3 in DNA: TGCGCCAGCAGCTTGAGTAGGACTAGCGGGAGGGCCGGGGGCACAGATACGCAGTATTTT. Translated: CASSLSRTSGRAGGTDTQYF.

The rearrangement links TRBV5-6 to TRBJ1-5; 10 bases are shared with TRBD1. The germline CDR1 and CDR2 sequences are SGHDT and YYEEEE. Trimming took 0 bases from V and 7 from J; bases not matched to a gene: 7. The CDR3 loop spans 16 amino acids. CDR3 in DNA: TGTGCCAGCAGCTTGGCCAGGGACAGGGGAAGACAGCCCCAGCATTTT. This encodes CASSLARDRGRQPQHF.

This clone has only one observation. The genes are TRBV25-1 and TRBJ2-7; 14 bases are shared with TRBD2. Trimming cost V 4 bases and J 2 bases; bases outside gene matches: 10. Germline CDR1 is MGHDK and CDR2 is SYGVNS. This CDR3 is 18 amino acids long. The CDR3 nucleotides are TGTGCCAGCAGTGGCCGACTAGCGGGAGGGACCCAGACCTACGAGCAGTACTTC. Its protein is CASSGRLAGGTQTYEQYF.

The chain is built from TRBV19 and TRBJ1-1, with D possibly TRBD1 on 6 matching bases. Germline V gene lookup returns CDR1 LNHDA and CDR2 SQIVND (reference sequence). The V end was cut by 5 bases, the J end by 0 bases, with 13 bases between. The length of the CDR3 is 15 residues. As DNA, the CDR3 is TGTGCCAGTAGTTCCCCGACAGGACTGAACACTGAAGCTTTCTTT. Residues: CASSSPTGLNTEAFF.

In nucleotides, the CDR3 is TGTGCCAGCAGCCCCGTCGAGTACCAAGAGACCCAGTACTTC. Translation: CASSPVEYQETQYF. This chain joins TRBV7-9 and TRBJ2-5; no reliable D call. CDR1 and CDR2 from the germline V gene are SEHNR and FQNEAQ (reference sequence). The V and J ends lost 5 bases and 0 bases respectively, with 10 bases between them. This CDR3 region has 14 residues.

V gene TRBV12-3 or TRBV12-4 combines with J gene TRBJ2-7; D gene ambiguous. V was shortened by 2 bases and J by 7 bases, with 6 bases between the two germline ends. This CDR3 comprises 11 residues. The CDR3 bases are TGTGCCAGCAGTTTATACCGGGAGCAGTACTTC. This sequence encodes CASSLYREQYF.

In nucleotides, the CDR3 is TGTGCCATTAAGACTAGCGGGGGCACAGATACGCAGTATTTT. Protein sequence: CAIKTSGGTDTQYF. This sequence joins TRBV10-3 and TRBJ2-3; 11 nucleotides align to TRBD2. This CDR3 is 14 amino acids long. V lost 9 bases, J lost 1 base, and 3 bases stayed unmatched. Germline values: CDR1 ENHRY, CDR2 SYGVKD.

This clone was seen once. The chain carries TRBV24-1 and TRBJ2-1, with D unclear. The length of the CDR3 is 13 residues. Between the trimmed V and J ends, which lost 3 bases and 8 bases, there was a span of 10 bases. Germline CDR1 and CDR2: KGHDR and SFDVKD. The CDR3 sequence is CATSDPPQYEQFF. Here the CDR3 DNA reads TGTGCCACCAGTGATCCGCCGCAGTATGAGCAGTTCTTC.

The V and J genes are TRBV11-3 and TRBJ2-7, with 10 positions matching TRBD2. The CDR3 has 16 amino acids. Per germline, CDR1 SGHNT and CDR2 YENEEA. Trimming at V came to 5 bases and at J to 2 bases, leaving 9 bases not matched to a gene. As DNA, the CDR3 is TGTGCCAGCAGCCCCCGGACTAGCGGAGGGGCCTACGAGCAGTACTTC. The encoded protein is CASSPRTSGGAYEQYF.

The chain employs TRBV12-3 or TRBV12-4 and TRBJ1-1; D may be TRBD1 (6 bases). The V and J ends lost 7 bases and 6 bases respectively, with 15 bases between them. The CDR3 extends over 13 amino acids. The chain's CDR3 is CASTTRGRAEAFF. In nucleotides, the CDR3 is TGTGCCAGCACTACTAGGGGGAGGGCTGAAGCTTTCTTT.

CDR3 DNA sequence: TGTGCCATCAGTGAATCGGAGGGGATTCATTCACCCCTCCACTTT. This sequence encodes CAISESEGIHSPLHF. The chain couples TRBV10-3 to TRBJ1-6; possible D gene TRBD1, 5 bases. The germline V gene encodes CDR1 ENHRY and CDR2 SYGVKD. V was pared by 3 bases and J by 8 bases, with 14 bases between. The CDR3 sequence is 15 residues long.

The chain links TRBV12-1 to TRBJ2-1; the listed D gene, TRBD2, was not tested against the DNA. TRBV12-1 is described as a pseudogene. CDR3 length: 16 residues. CDR3 loop: CASSARIADSYNEQFF. CDR3 nucleotide sequence: TGTGCCAGCAGCGCGAGGATAGCGGATTCCTACAATGAGCAGTTCTTC.

The chain couples TRBV3-1 (or the pseudogene TRBV3-2) to TRBJ2-5; D is perhaps TRBD2 (6 bases). With 4 bases removed from V and 6 bases from J, the gap between germline ends came to 15 bases. The CDR3 covers 14 residues. The germline CDR1 and CDR2 sequences are LGHDT and YNNKEL (reference sequence). As DNA, the CDR3 is TGTGCCAGCAGCCCCCCCGGGGGTTTAAAGACCCAGTACTTC. Translated, it gives CASSPPGGLKTQYF.

This clone was seen a single time. The J gene is TRBJ2-7, the V gene TRBV4-2, with 11 bases identical to TRBD1. This CDR3 region has 17 residues. The ends lost 1 base at V and 4 bases at J; junction bases unmatched: 9. CDR1 and CDR2 from the germline V gene are LGHNA and YNFKEQ. The CDR3 DNA follows: TGTGCCAGCAGCCAAGCTCGGACAGGGGGCATTGTTTACGAGCAGTACTTC. It is translated as CASSQARTGGIVYEQYF.

The chain links TRBV4-1 to TRBJ1-4; D uncertain. The germline V gene encodes CDR1 MGHRA and CDR2 YSYEKL. The CDR3 contains 14 residues. Trimming shortened V by 0 bases and J by 3 bases, and 5 bases separated the two germline ends. The CDR3 loop is CASSQDPANEKLFF. DNA for the CDR3: TGCGCCAGCAGCCAAGATCCGGCTAATGAAAAACTGTTTTTT.

The chain uses TRBV2 and TRBJ1-2; no definite D call. This CDR3 comprises 13 residues. The V gene's germline CDR1 is SNHLY and CDR2 FYNNEI. Trimming removed 7 bases at V and 8 bases at J, with 17 bases between. For the CDR3, the DNA is TGTGCCAGCATCGAGGGAGGGTATGGAGGCTACACCTTC. As protein: CASIEGGYGGYTF. The full variable domain, completed using reference TRBV2 and TRBJ1-2, is EPEVTQTPSHQVTQMGQEVILRCVPISNHLYFYWYRQILGQKVEFLVSFYNNEISEKSEIFDDQFSVERPDGSNFTLKIRSTKLEDSAMYFCASIEGGYGGYTFGSGTRLTVV.